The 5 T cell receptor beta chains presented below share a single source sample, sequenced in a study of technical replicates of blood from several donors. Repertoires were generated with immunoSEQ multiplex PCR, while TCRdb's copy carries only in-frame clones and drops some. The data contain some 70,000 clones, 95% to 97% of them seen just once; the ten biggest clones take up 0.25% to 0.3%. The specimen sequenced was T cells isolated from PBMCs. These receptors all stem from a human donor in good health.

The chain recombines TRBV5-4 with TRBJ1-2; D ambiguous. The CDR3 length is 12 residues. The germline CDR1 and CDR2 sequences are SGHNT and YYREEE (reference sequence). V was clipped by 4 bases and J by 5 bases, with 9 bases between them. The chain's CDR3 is CASSRGWYGYTF. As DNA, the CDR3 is TGTGCCAGCAGCCGAGGGTGGTATGGCTACACCTTC.

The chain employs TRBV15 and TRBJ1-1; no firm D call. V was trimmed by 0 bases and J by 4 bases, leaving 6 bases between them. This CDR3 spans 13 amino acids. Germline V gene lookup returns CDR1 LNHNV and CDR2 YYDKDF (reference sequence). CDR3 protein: CATSRDTRTEAFF. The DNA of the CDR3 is TGTGCCACCAGCAGAGACACACGCACTGAAGCTTTCTTT. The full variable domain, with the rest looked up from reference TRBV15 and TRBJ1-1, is DAMVIQNPRYQVTQFGKPVTLSCSQTLNHNVMYWYQQKSSQAPKLLFHYYDKDFNNEADTPDNFQSRRPNTSFCFLDIRSPGLGDTAMYLCATSRDTRTEAFFGQGTRLTVV.

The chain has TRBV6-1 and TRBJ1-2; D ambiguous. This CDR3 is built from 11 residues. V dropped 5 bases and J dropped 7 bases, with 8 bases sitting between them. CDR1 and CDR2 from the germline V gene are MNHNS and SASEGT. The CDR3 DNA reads TGTGCCAGCAGTTTGCGCGCTGGCTACACCTTC. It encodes CASSLRAGYTF.

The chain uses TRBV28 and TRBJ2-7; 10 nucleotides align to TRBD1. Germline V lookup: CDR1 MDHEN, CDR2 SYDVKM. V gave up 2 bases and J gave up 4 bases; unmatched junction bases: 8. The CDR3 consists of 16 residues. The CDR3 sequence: CASSLPGTGAVYEQYF. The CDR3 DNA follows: TGTGCCAGCAGTTTACCCGGGACAGGGGCGGTTTACGAGCAGTACTTC.

CDR3 sequence reads: CASSNPSGRAWDTGELFF. Written as DNA, the CDR3 is TGTGCCAGCAGCAATCCTAGCGGGAGGGCCTGGGACACCGGGGAGCTGTTTTTT. This chain links TRBV21-1 with TRBJ2-2; TRBD2 was called by the table and not checked on the DNA. TRBV21-1 is a recognized pseudogene. CDR3 length: 18 amino acids.